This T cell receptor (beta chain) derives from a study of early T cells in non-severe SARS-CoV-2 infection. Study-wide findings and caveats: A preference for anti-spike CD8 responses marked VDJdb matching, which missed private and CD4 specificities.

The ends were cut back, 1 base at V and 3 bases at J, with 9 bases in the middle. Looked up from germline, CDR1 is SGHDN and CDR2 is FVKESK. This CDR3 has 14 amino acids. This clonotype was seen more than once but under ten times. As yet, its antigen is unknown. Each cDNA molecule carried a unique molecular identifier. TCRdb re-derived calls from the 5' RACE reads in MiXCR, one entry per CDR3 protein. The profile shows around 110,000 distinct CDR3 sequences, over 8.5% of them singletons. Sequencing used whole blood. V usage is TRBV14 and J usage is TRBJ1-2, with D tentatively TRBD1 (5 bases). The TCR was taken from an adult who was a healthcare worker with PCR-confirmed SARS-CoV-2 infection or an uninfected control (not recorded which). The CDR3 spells CASSQVDNHYGYTF. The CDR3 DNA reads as TGTGCCAGCAGCCAAGTGGACAACCACTATGGCTACACCTTC.